The clone carrying this T cell receptor (beta chain) was seen a handful of times. No antigen is known for it. The data stem from a study of vaccination and CD4 T cells after COVID-19. Study as a whole: Control cultures received a CEFX pool, an HIV-1 Nef pool, or no peptide.

The germline V and J ends were trimmed by 4 bases and 7 bases, with 16 bases remaining between them. This CDR3 is 14 amino acids long. The germline gives CDR1 KGHDR, CDR2 SFDVKD. Time point reported: late sampling 161 to 241 days after vaccination in a few convalescent patients. The treatment was: approximately 11-day PBMC culture with coronavirus spike peptide pools or control peptides (ViraFEST assay). Cultured CD4+ T cell DNA underwent sequencing with the Oncomine TCR Beta short-read assay. In this case, cultured CD4+ T cells provided the extracted genomic DNA. TCRdb called the PCR reads again in MiXCR, with one record for every CDR3 protein. The repertoire holds under 25,000 distinct CDR3 sequences, less than 35% seen once, with roughly 9% in the top ten.

The specimen comprised CD4+ T cells from blood, cultured in vitro, sampled about 7 months after SARS-CoV-2 vaccination. V usage is TRBV24-1 and J usage is TRBJ2-7; D is possibly TRBD1 (5 bases). This TCR was sampled from a human donor who had recovered from COVID-19. The CDR3 bases are TGTGCCACCAGTGACCATGACAGACCAAAGGAGCAGTACTTC. Protein: CATSDHDRPKEQYF.